This TCR beta chain was identified in a study of shared clonotypes between healthy human individuals. Ten immunoSEQ deep assay plates served to sequence unsorted PBMC DNA. Original handling: Sequence data from immunoSEQ were junction-only and lacked quality scores; consequently, filtering differed. The assay was immunoSEQ multiplex PCR, and TCRdb's table has in-frame clones only and misses some. V and J calls and clone size are those listed in that table; D and trimming were worked out from the DNA. The sample records 530,000 or so clones, about 79% being singletons. Germline V gives CDR1 MNHGY, CDR2 SAAAGT. The V gene end was trimmed by 4 bases and the J gene end by 5 bases; junction bases not matched to a gene: 7. This CDR3 region has 14 residues.

The V gene is TRBV6-8, the J gene TRBJ2-7; 8 bases match TRBD1. The sample taken for sequencing was PBMCs. This receptor was identified in a middle-aged woman in good health. Some clones in this sample may be carry-over from other donors' samples. The CDR3 here is CASSSRDRKDEQYF. The DNA for the CDR3 is TGTGCCAGCAGTTCCCGGGACAGGAAGGACGAGCAGTACTTC.